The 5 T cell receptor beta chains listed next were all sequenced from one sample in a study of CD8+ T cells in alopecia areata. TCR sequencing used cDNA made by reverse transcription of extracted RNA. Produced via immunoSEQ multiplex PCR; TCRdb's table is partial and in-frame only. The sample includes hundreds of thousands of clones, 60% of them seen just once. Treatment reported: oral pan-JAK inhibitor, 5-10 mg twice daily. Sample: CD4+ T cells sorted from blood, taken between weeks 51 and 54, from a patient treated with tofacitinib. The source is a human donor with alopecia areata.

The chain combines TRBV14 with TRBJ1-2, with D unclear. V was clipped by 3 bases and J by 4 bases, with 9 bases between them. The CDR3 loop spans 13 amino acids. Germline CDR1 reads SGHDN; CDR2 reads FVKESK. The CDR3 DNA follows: TGTGCCAGCAGCCACACCAATGGCTATGGCTACACCTTC. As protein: CASSHTNGYGYTF.

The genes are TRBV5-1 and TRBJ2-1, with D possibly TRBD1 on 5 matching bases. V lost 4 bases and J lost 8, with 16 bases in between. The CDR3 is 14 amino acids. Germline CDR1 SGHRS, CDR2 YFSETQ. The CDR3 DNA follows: TGCGCCAGCAGCCAAACAATTAGCAGGGATGAGCAGTTCTTC. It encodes CASSQTISRDEQFF.

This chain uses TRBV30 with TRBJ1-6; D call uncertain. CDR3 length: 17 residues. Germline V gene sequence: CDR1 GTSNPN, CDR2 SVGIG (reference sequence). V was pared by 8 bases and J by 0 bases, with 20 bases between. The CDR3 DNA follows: TGTGCCCTCCGACATTGGCCCCAGAGCTCCTATAATTCACCCCTCCACTTT. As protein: CALRHWPQSSYNSPLHF.

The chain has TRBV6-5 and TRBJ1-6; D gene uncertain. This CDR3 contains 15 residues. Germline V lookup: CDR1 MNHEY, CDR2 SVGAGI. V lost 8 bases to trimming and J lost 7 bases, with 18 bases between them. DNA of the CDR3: TGTGCCAGCGGCCGACCGGGTAGCGGGAATTCACCCCTCCACTTT. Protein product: CASGRPGSGNSPLHF.

In DNA, the CDR3 is TGTGCCAGCAGTTCGGGACAGAGAATCCAAGAGACCCAGTACTTC. Translation gives CASSSGQRIQETQYF. V is TRBV13 and J is TRBJ2-5; 7 bases line up with TRBD1. The CDR3 loop spans 15 amino acids. CDR1 is PRHDT and CDR2 is FYEKMQ in the germline V gene (reference sequence). Losses at the gene ends were 6 bases for V and 1 base for J; bases not matched to a gene: 8.